The next 4 T cell receptor beta chains were all read from a single sample in a study of immune evolution from preneoplasia to lung adenocarcinoma. Profiling relied on immunoSEQ multiplex PCR, and the TCRdb table lists in-frame clones only, not all of them. Of some 4,300 clones in the sample, roughly 84% were seen once. Sequencing was done on a sample of FFPE minimally invasive lung adenocarcinoma tissue. The receptors come from a person aged 50 or older with lung adenocarcinoma.

The chain uses TRBV9 and TRBJ2-7; D may correspond to TRBD1 or TRBD2 (6 bases each). The length of the CDR3 is 14 residues. The ends were cut back, 4 bases at V and 0 bases at J, with 11 bases in the middle. Germline CDR1 SGDLS, CDR2 YYNGEE. The DNA for the CDR3 is TGTGCCAGCAGCAAAGAGGGGGGCTCCTACGAGCAGTACTTC. This gives the protein CASSKEGGSYEQYF.

The V and J genes are TRBV4-2 and TRBJ2-7; perhaps TRBD2 as D (7 bases). The CDR3 consists of 15 residues. V was pared by 8 bases and J by 3 bases, with 20 bases between. Per germline, CDR1 LGHNA and CDR2 YNFKEQ. The CDR3 coding sequence is TGTGCCAGCCAAACGTCAGGGGAGGGGTACTACGAGCAGTACTTC. Translated, it gives CASQTSGEGYYEQYF.

V and J are TRBV27 and TRBJ1-6; TRBD1 aligns across 7 bases. The V segment lost 4 bases and the J segment 7 bases; nucleotides outside the gene matches: 13. The CDR3 has 17 amino acids. CDR1 is MNHEY, CDR2 SMNVEV, per germline (reference sequence). CDR3 in amino acids: CASSSLRQGWKNSPLHF. CDR3 nucleotide sequence: TGTGCCAGCAGTTCCCTACGACAGGGATGGAAAAATTCACCCCTCCACTTT.

V and J are TRBV5-4 and TRBJ1-4, with D perhaps matching TRBD1 (5 bases). Germline V gives CDR1 SGHNT, CDR2 YYREEE (reference sequence). The CDR3 contains 14 residues. With 0 bases removed from V and 6 bases from J, the gap between germline ends came to 9 bases. The CDR3 reads CASSLAGGYEKLFF. The CDR3 bases are TGTGCCAGCAGCTTGGCCGGGGGGTATGAAAAACTGTTTTTT.